The 4 T cell receptor beta chains below all came from one sample that was sequenced in a study of vaccination effects on CD4 cells after COVID-19. These receptors lack a known antigen. The table came from immunoSEQ multiplex PCR; TCRdb's copy has only in-frame clones and leaves some out. Of about 45,000 clones in the sample, roughly four fifths were seen once. ViraFEST expansion of antigen-specific CD4+ T cells with viral peptide pools preceded sequencing. Culture proceeded for approximately 10 days, and CD4+ T cells were then isolated. Infection dated between March and December 2020, before the Alpha, Beta and Delta variants reached the United States. The sequences come from CD4+ T cells from PBMCs cultured with a peptide pool, collected before COVID-19 vaccination. The receptors were sampled from a human donor who had a prior SARS-CoV-2 infection.

The genes are TRBV7-9 and TRBJ2-1, with D tentatively TRBD2 (5 bases). This CDR3 has 12 residues. Trimming shortened V by 6 bases and J by 11 bases, and 14 bases separated the two germline ends. Germline V gives CDR1 SEHNR, CDR2 FQNEAQ (reference sequence). CDR3 region: CASSRPSGQQFF. Here the CDR3 DNA reads TGTGCCAGCAGTAGACCCAGCGGCCAGCAGTTCTTC.

This clone was picked up a small number of times. Other DNA sequences in the same sample also yield this CDR3. This rearrangement joins TRBV2 to TRBJ2-5; D is undetermined. CDR3 length equals 12 residues. Germline CDR1 SNHLY, CDR2 FYNNEI. V was trimmed by 6 bases and J by 2 bases, leaving 7 bases between them. The CDR3 is CASSLLQETQYF. The DNA of the CDR3 is TGTGCCAGCAGCCTCCTACAAGAGACCCAGTACTTC.

The rearrangement uses TRBV5-4 and TRBJ2-1; no definite D call. Germline V gives CDR1 SGHNT, CDR2 YYREEE (reference sequence). The CDR3 has 15 residues. Trimming pared 4 bases from V and 5 bases from J, leaving 16 bases between. The CDR3 region has the DNA TGTGCCAGCAGCGGAGCTACGGGCGCGAACAATGAGCAGTTCTTC. Protein sequence: CASSGATGANNEQFF.

CDR3 in amino acids: CATSSGRGSYTF. CDR3 sequence (DNA): TGTGCCACCAGCTCCGGAAGGGGAAGCTACACCTTC. The V call is TRBV15, the J call TRBJ1-2, with a weak D call TRBD1 (5 bases). CDR3 length: 12 residues. V was clipped by 5 bases and J by 9 bases, with 13 bases between them. Germline CDR1 LNHNV, CDR2 YYDKDF (reference sequence).